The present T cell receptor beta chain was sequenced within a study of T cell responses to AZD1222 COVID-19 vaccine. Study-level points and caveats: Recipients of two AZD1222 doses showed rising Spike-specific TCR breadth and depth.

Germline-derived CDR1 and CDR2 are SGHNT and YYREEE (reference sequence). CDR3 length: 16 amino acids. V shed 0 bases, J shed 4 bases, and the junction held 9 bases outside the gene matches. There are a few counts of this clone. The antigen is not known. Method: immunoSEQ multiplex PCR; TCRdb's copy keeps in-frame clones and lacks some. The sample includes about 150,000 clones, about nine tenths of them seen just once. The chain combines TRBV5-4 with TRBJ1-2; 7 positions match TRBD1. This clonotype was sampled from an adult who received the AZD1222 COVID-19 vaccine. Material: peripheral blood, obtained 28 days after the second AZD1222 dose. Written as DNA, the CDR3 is TGTGCCAGCAGCTTGGTCTTGGGGCAGGGGGGCTATGGCTACACCTTC. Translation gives CASSLVLGQGGYGYTF.